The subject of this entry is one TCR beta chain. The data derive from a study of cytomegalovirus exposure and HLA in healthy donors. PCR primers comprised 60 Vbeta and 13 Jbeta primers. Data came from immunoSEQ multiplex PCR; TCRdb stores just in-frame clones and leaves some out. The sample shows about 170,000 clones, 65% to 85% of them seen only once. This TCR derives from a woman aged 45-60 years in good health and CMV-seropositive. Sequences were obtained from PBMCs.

CDR3 residues: CASSLRQGGLNTEAFF. CDR3 DNA: TGTGCCAGCAGCTTACGTCAGGGGGGTCTGAACACTGAAGCTTTCTTT. V gene TRBV7-6 combines with J gene TRBJ1-1, with TRBD1 matching 7 bases. V shed 2 bases, J shed 0 bases, and the junction held 6 bases outside the gene matches. This CDR3 is built from 16 residues. Germline assignment: CDR1 SGHVS and CDR2 FNYEAQ.